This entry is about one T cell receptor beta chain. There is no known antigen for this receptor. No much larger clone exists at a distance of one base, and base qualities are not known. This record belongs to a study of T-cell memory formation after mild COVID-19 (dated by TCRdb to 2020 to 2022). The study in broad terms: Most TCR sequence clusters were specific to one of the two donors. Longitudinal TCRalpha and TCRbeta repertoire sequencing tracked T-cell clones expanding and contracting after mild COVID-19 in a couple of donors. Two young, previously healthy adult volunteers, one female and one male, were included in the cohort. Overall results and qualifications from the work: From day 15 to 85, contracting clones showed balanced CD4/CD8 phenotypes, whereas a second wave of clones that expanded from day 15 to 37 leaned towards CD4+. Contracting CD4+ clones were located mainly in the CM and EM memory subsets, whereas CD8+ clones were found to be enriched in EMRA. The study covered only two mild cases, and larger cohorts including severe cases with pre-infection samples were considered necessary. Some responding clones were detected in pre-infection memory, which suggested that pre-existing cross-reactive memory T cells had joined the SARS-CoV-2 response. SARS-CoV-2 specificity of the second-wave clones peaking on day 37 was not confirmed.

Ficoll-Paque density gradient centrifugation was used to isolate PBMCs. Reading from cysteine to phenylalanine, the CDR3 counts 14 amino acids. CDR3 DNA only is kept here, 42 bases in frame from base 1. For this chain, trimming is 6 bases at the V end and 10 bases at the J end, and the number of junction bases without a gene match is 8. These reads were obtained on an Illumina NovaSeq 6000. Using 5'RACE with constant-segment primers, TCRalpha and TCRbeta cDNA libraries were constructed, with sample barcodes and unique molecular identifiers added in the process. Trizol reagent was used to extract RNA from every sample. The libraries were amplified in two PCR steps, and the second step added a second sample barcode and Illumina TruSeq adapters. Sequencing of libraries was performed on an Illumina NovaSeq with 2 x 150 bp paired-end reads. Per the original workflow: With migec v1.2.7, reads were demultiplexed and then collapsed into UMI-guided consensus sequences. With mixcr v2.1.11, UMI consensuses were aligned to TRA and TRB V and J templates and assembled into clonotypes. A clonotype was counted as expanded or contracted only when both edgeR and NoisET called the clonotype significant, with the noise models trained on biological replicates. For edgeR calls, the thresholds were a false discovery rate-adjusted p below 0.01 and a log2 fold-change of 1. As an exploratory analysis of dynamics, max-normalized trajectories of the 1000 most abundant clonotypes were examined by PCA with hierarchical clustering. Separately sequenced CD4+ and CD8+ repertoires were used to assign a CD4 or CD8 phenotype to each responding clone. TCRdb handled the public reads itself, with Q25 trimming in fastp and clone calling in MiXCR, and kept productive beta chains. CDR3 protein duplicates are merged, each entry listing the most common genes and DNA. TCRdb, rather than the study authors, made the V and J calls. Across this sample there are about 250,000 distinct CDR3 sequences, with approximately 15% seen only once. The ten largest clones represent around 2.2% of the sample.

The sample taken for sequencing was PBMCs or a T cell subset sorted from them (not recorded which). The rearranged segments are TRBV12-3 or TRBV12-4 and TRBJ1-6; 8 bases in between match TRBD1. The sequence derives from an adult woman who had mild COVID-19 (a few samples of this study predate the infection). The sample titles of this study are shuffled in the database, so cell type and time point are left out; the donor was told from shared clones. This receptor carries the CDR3 CASSPRGQGSPLHF. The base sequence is TGTGCCAGCAGCCCCCGAGGACAGGGCTCACCCCTCCACTTT.